The clone carrying this T cell receptor (beta chain) appeared a few times. The V gene's germline CDR1 is MDHEN and CDR2 SYDVKM. This CDR3 spans 15 amino acids. The data belong to a study of blood T cells in healthy people across ages. Study overall: There was about one barcoded beta molecule captured by template switching per two T cells.

For the second PCR, which ran for 7 to 11 cycles, a sample-barcoded 5' primer and a J-beta primer mix were used. The template-switch adaptor, which had 12 random nucleotides, put a tag on each cDNA molecule. TCRdb reprocessed the 5' RACE reads with MiXCR, giving one entry per CDR3 protein. The sample yields roughly 730,000 distinct CDR3 sequences, roughly 50% seen once. This chain uses TRBV28 with TRBJ2-1; TRBD2 is a possible D gene (7 bases). The J call may be in error: the DNA end matches TRBJ2-7 better. The specimen was blood. This TCR derives from a man aged 35 to 55 in good health. CDR3 residues: CASSSLRGPYNEQYF. The CDR3 DNA reads TGTGCCAGCAGTTCCCTGCGGGGGCCCTACAATGAGCAGTACTTC.